The following is a T cell receptor (beta chain) sequence with its context. The germline V gene has CDR1 SGHRS and CDR2 YFSETQ. Losses at the gene ends were 0 bases for V and 1 base for J; bases not matched to a gene: 3. The CDR3 contains 15 residues. Original processing methods: Amplification from reference gene primers served as the basis for estimated nucleated cell counts. TCRdb keeps only in-frame clones here, not all; method: immunoSEQ multiplex PCR. Clonal size and the V and J genes are those of that table, whereas D and trimming came from the DNA. The sample lists roughly 200,000 clones; approximately 86% were seen once. The entry originates in a study of blood T cell repertoires in COVID-19. Turning to the study itself: The United States, Italy and Spain provided the acute and convalescent COVID-19 samples. T cells, B-cell-depleted T cells, or PBMCs supplied cDNA or gDNA.

Sample: peripheral blood. This chain links TRBV5-1 with TRBJ1-1, with 7 nucleotides matching TRBD1. This receptor was identified in a man aged 60-69 years with acute or convalescent COVID-19. The CDR3 here is CASSLAGTANTEAFF. CDR3 in DNA: TGCGCCAGCAGCTTGGCCGGGACAGCGAACACTGAAGCTTTCTTT. Full variable domain (remainder filled in from reference TRBV5-1 and TRBJ1-1): KAGVTQTPRYLIKTRGQQVTLSCSPISGHRSVSWYQQTPGQGLQFLFEYFSETQRNKGNFPGRFSGRQFSNSRSEMNVSTLELGDSALYLCASSLAGTANTEAFFGQGTRLTVV.